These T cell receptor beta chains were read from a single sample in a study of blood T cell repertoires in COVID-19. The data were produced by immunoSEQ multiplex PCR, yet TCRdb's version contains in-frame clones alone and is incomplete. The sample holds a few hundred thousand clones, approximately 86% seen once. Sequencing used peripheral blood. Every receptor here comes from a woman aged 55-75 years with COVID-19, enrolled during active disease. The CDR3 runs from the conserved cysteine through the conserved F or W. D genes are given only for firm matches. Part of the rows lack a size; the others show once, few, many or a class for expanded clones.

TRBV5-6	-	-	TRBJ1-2	CASTLQGIRGYTF	TGTGCCAGCACCCTTCAGGGGATTCGGGGCTACACCTTC
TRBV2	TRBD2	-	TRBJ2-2	CASSVDQRGPGELFF	TGTGCCAGCAGCGTGGACCAGCGGGGCCCCGGGGAGCTGTTTTTT
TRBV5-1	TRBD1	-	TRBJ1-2	CASSLPTGDGYTF	TGCGCCAGCAGCCTACCGACAGGGGATGGCTACACCTTC
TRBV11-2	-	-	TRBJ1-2	CASRNTGLGGYTF	TGTGCCAGCAGAAACACAGGGCTGGGTGGCTACACCTTC
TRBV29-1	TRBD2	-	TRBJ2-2	CSVLTSGRNTGELFF	TGCAGCGTTTTGACTAGCGGGAGGAACACCGGGGAGCTGTTTTTT
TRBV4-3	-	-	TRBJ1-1	CASSRNRENTEAFF	TGCGCCAGCAGCCGTAACAGGGAAAACACTGAAGCTTTCTTT
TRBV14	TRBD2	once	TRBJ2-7	CASSQAPSLAGSYEQYF	TGTGCCAGCAGCCAAGCCCCCAGTCTAGCGGGGTCCTACGAGCAGTACTTC
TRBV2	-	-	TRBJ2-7	CASKDFGRTDGRSSYEQYF	TGTGCCAGCAAGGACTTTGGACGCACAGATGGTAGGAGCTCCTACGAGCAGTACTTC
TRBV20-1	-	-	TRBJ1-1	CSASFQNTEAFF	TGCAGTGCTAGTTTTCAGAACACTGAAGCTTTCTTT
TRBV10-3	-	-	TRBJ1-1	CAINQGKNTEAFF	TGTGCCATCAACCAGGGGAAAAACACTGAAGCTTTCTTT
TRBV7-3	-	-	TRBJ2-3	CASSTGPTDTQYF	TGTGCCAGCAGCACAGGGCCCACAGATACGCAGTATTTT
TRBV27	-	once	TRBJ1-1	CASFSWGGNTEAFF	TGTGCCAGCTTTTCTTGGGGGGGAAACACTGAAGCTTTCTTT
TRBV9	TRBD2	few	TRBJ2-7	CASSVFSSGGTEEQYF	TGTGCCAGCAGCGTTTTTAGTAGCGGGGGAACGGAAGAGCAGTACTTC
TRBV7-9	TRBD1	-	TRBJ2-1	CASSLRDRDNEQFF	TGTGCCAGCAGCTTAAGGGACAGAGACAATGAGCAGTTCTTC
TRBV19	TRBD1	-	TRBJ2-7	CASSTRDPPGQIYEQYF	TGTGCCAGTAGTACGAGGGACCCACCGGGACAGATCTACGAGCAGTACTTC
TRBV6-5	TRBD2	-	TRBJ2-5	CASSYLLAGQETQYF	TGTGCCAGCAGTTACTTGCTAGCGGGGCAAGAGACCCAGTACTTC